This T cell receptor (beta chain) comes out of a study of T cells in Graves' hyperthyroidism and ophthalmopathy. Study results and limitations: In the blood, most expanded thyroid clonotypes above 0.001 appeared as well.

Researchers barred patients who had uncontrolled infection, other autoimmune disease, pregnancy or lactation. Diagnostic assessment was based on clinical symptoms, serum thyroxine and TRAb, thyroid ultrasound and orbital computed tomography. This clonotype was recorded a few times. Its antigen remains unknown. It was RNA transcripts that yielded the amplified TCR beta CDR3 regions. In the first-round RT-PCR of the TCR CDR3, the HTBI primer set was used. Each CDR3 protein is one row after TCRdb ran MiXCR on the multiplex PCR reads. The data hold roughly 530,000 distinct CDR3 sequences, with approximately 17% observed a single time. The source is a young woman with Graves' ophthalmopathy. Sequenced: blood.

The CDR3 loop is CASTLRGGLYSPLHF. The CDR3 DNA follows: TGTGCCAGCACTCTAAGGGGGGGGCTTTATTCACCCCTCCACTTT. The rearrangement links TRBV27 to TRBJ1-6; D is possibly TRBD1 (6 bases). The CDR3 sequence is 15 residues long. The ends were cut back, 7 bases at V and 8 bases at J, with 18 bases in the middle. Germline-derived CDR1 and CDR2 are MNHEY and SMNVEV (reference sequence).